A single sample gave rise to the 2 T cell receptor beta chains below, sequenced in a study of T cell changes during pregnancy in multiple sclerosis. Profiled with immunoSEQ multiplex PCR; TCRdb holds only in-frame clones, not every one. The table lists around 110,000 clones, 80% to 95% of them singletons. The sequenced sample was peripheral blood, obtained in the third trimester of pregnancy. These receptors were collected from a female donor in good health, enrolled as a control in a pregnancy study.

This clone has just one count. This chain uses TRBV27 with TRBJ2-7; 8 bases line up with TRBD2. With V trimmed by 0 bases and J by 3 bases, 10 bases remained unmatched. Germline CDR1 MNHEY, CDR2 SMNVEV (reference sequence). The CDR3 is made up of 17 amino acids. CDR3 sequence reads: CASSLSGRGGLRYEQYF. The CDR3 nucleotides are TGTGCCAGCAGTTTATCGGGCCGCGGGGGGCTGCGCTACGAGCAGTACTTC.

The CDR3: CASSIIAATVIYNEQFF. CDR3 DNA sequence: TGTGCCAGTAGTATTATTGCTGCTACGGTCATATACAATGAGCAGTTCTTC. This chain joins TRBV19 and TRBJ2-1; the D is unclear. The V gene lost 3 bases and the J gene lost 4 bases, with 19 bases spanning the gap. The CDR3 runs to 17 residues. CDR1 and CDR2 from the germline V gene are LNHDA and SQIVND (reference sequence).